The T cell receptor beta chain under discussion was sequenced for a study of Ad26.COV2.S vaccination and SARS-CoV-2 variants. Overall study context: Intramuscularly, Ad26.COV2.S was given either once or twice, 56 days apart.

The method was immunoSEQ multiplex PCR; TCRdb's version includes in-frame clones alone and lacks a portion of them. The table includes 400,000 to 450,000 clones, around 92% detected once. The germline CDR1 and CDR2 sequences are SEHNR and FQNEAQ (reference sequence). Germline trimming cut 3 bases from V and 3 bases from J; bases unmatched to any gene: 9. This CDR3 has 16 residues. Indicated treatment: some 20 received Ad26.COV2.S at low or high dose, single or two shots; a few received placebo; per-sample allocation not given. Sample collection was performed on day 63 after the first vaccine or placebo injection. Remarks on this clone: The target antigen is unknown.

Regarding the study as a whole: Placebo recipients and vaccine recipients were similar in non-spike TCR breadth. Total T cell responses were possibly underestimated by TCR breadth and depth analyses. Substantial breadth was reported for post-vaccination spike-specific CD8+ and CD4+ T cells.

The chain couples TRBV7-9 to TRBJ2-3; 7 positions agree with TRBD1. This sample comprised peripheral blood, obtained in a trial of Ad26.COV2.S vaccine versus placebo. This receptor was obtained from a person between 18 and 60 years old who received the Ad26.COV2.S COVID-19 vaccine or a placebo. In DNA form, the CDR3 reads TGTGCCAGCAGCTTTATGACAGGGTCCCCGACAGATACGCAGTATTTT. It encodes CASSFMTGSPTDTQYF. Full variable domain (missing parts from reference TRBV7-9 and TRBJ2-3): DTGVSQNPRHKITKRGQNVTFRCDPISEHNRLYWYRQTLGQGPEFLTYFQNEAQLEKSRLLSDRFSAERPKGSFSTLEIQRTEQGDSAMYLCASSFMTGSPTDTQYFGPGTRLTVL.